Each of the 30 T cell receptor beta chains below was sequenced from the same sample in a study of T cell repertoires in cytomegalovirus infection (dated by TCRdb to between 2019 and 2020). Sequenced on an Illumina HiSeq 1500. In TCRdb, the public reads were trimmed at Q25 with fastp and aligned with MiXCR, with productive beta chains retained. Entries are consolidated by CDR3 protein sequence, retaining the most common genes and DNA. This sample lists roughly 230,000 distinct CDR3 sequences; about 12% were detected once. Clones ranked in the top ten supply 1.6% of the sample. The specimen sequenced was PBMCs. These receptors originate from a human donor in good health (CMV status not recorded). Some clones in this sample may be carry-over from other donors' samples.

V usage is TRBV6-5 and J usage is TRBJ2-2, with D tentatively TRBD2 (6 bases). In germline, CDR1 is MNHEY, CDR2 SVGAGI. CDR3 size: 15 residues. V dropped 4 bases and J dropped 6 bases, with 15 bases sitting between them. CDR3 loop: CASSFWGRRAGELFF. In DNA, the CDR3 is TGTGCCAGCAGTTTCTGGGGGAGGAGGGCCGGGGAGCTGTTTTTT.

This clonotype came up many times. The V gene is TRBV7-9, the J gene TRBJ2-5, with TRBD1 matching 7 bases. Germline lookup yields CDR1 SEHNR and CDR2 FQNEAQ (reference sequence). The V gene end was trimmed by 6 bases and the J gene end by 1 base; junction bases not matched to a gene: 8. The CDR3 spans 15 residues. The CDR3 DNA reads as TGTGCCAGCAGTCCAAAGAGGGGGCTCCAAGAGACCCAGTACTTC. Protein product: CASSPKRGLQETQYF.

This clonotype was seen a handful of times. The genes are TRBV29-1 and TRBJ2-2; 11 bases are shared with TRBD1. This CDR3 is built from 14 residues. The germline V gene encodes CDR1 SQVTM and CDR2 ANQGSEA. V shed 6 bases, J shed 4 bases, and the junction held 4 bases outside the gene matches. The CDR3 here is CSVLGTGGTGELFF. DNA for the CDR3: TGCAGCGTCTTAGGGACAGGGGGCACCGGGGAGCTGTTTTTT.

This sequence joins TRBV14 and TRBJ1-2; D gene unclear. The V end lost 4 bases, the J end lost 4 bases, and 7 bases lay between the germline ends. The CDR3 covers 12 residues. In germline, CDR1 is SGHDN, CDR2 FVKESK. The CDR3 reads CASSPFAYGYTF. Here the CDR3 DNA reads TGTGCCAGCAGCCCCTTCGCCTATGGCTACACCTTC.

A few counts support this clonotype. The chain uses TRBV6-2 or TRBV6-3 and TRBJ2-1; D unclear. From germline, CDR1 is MNHEY and CDR2 SVGEGT. The CDR3 has 14 residues. Trimming cost V 6 bases and J 0 bases, with 9 bases left between them. CDR3 region: CASSPQRSYNEQFF. For the CDR3, the DNA is TGTGCCAGCAGCCCCCAGCGCTCCTACAATGAGCAGTTCTTC.

Points on this clonotype: A much larger clone sits a single nucleotide away, making a read error possible. It is likely a read error, because the conserved phenylalanine at the end of the CDR3 is missing. V and J are TRBV11-2 and TRBJ2-7, with D unclear. CDR3 size: 11 residues. Trimming stripped 4 bases from V and 6 bases from J, with 7 bases between. The V gene's germline CDR1 is SGHAT and CDR2 FQNNGV. CDR3 coding DNA: TGTGCCAGCAGCTCCGCGGTCGAGCAGTACTAC. As protein: CASSSAVEQYY.

This clonotype was seen only a few times. V and J are TRBV18 and TRBJ2-7; 10 bases match TRBD1. The CDR3 has 18 residues. Per the germline V gene, CDR1 is KGHSH and CDR2 is LQKENI. J lost 0 bases, V lost 2 bases, and 10 bases had no gene match. The CDR3 nucleotides are TGTGCCAGCTCACCAACCCTGGGACAGGGGTTTAGCTCCTACGAGCAGTACTTC. It specifies CASSPTLGQGFSSYEQYF.

In this sample, this clonotype turned up many times. This sequence joins TRBV19 and TRBJ1-1; 8 bases map to TRBD1. The CDR3 extends over 15 amino acids. The junction had 7 bases not matched to a gene; V was cut back by 4 bases and J by 3 bases. The germline CDR1 and CDR2 sequences are LNHDA and SQIVND (reference sequence). The CDR3 protein is CASSKDRVGDTEAFF. The DNA for the CDR3 is TGTGCCAGTAGTAAGGACAGGGTAGGAGACACTGAAGCTTTCTTT.

The chain recombines TRBV20-1 with TRBJ2-3, with D perhaps TRBD1 (5 bases). The CDR3 is made up of 13 amino acids. The V and J ends lost 3 bases and 6 bases respectively, with 13 bases between them. Germline CDR1 DFQATT, CDR2 SNEGSKA (reference sequence). DNA for the CDR3: TGCAGTGCTAGTTTCAGGGTGGGGGATACGCAGTATTTT. Translating gives CSASFRVGDTQYF.

The rearrangement uses TRBV28 and TRBJ1-3; 8 positions match TRBD1. V lost 7 bases to trimming and J lost 3 bases; unmatched junction nucleotides: 5. CDR1 is MDHEN, CDR2 SYDVKM, per germline. This CDR3 has 14 amino acids. Written as DNA, the CDR3 is TGTGCCAGCACCCCGACAGGGGTTGGAAACACCATATATTTT. Its translation: CASTPTGVGNTIYF.

This clonotype was recorded a few times. The rearrangement joins TRBV4-1 to TRBJ2-7; no definite D call. V was cut by 8 bases and J by 10 bases, with 27 bases left in between. From germline, CDR1 is MGHRA and CDR2 YSYEKL. The CDR3 contains 15 residues. This chain's CDR3 is CASASELTRPLRQYF. CDR3 DNA: TGCGCCAGCGCCTCGGAGTTAACCCGCCCCTTACGCCAGTACTTC.

At least ten counts were recorded for this clonotype. The chain has TRBV28 and TRBJ2-5; 8 bases match TRBD2. The V and J ends lost 2 bases and 6 bases, in that order; junction bases with no gene match: 5. The CDR3 loop spans 14 amino acids. CDR1 and CDR2 from the germline V gene are MDHEN and SYDVKM. The CDR3 region has the DNA TGTGCCAGCAGTTTAACTAGCGGACCTCAGACCCAGTACTTC. Its translation is CASSLTSGPQTQYF.

This clonotype appeared many times. J is TRBJ1-5 and V is TRBV28, with D possibly matching TRBD1 (5 bases). Germline V CDR1 and CDR2: MDHEN, SYDVKM. The CDR3 runs to 12 residues. Trimming removed 9 bases at V and 3 bases at J, with 9 bases between. The CDR3: CASRDPNQPQHF. CDR3 coding DNA: TGTGCCAGTAGGGACCCCAATCAGCCCCAGCATTTT.

This clonotype was observed a few times. The rearrangement links TRBV20-1 to TRBJ2-7; no clear D. The germline V gene encodes CDR1 DFQATT and CDR2 SNEGSKA (reference sequence). Deletions cut 3 bases from V and 3 bases from J, with 12 bases between. CDR3 size: 13 residues. The CDR3 DNA follows: TGCAGTGCTAGGACGGGCGTCGGCTACGAGCAGTACTTC. Encoded protein: CSARTGVGYEQYF.

The chain uses TRBV7-9 and TRBJ1-3; D is unclear. CDR1 and CDR2 from the germline V gene are SEHNR and FQNEAQ (reference sequence). Trimming pared 0 bases from V and 3 bases from J, leaving 6 bases between. CDR3 size: 14 residues. The CDR3 DNA reads TGTGCCAGCAGCTTAGCGCGCAGTGGAAACACCATATATTTT. Amino acid sequence: CASSLARSGNTIYF. Looking up the rest from reference TRBV7-9 and TRBJ1-3 gives the full variable domain: DTGVSQNPRHKITKRGQNVTFRCDPISEHNRLYWYRQTLGQGPEFLTYFQNEAQLEKSRLLSDRFSAERPKGSFSTLEIQRTEQGDSAMYLCASSLARSGNTIYFGEGSWLTVV.

This clonotype was recorded at least ten times. J is TRBJ2-3 and V is TRBV6-1; 7 nucleotides agree with TRBD2. In germline, CDR1 is MNHNS, CDR2 SASEGT. This CDR3 contains 13 residues. Trimming took 5 bases from V and 5 from J; bases not matched to a gene: 4. The CDR3: CASSLGGVDTQYF. The DNA for the CDR3 is TGTGCCAGCAGTCTGGGGGGGGTAGATACGCAGTATTTT.

The chain links TRBV11-2 to TRBJ2-5; D might be TRBD2 (6 bases). The ends were cut back, 5 bases at V and 3 bases at J, with 10 bases in the middle. The CDR3 is 13 residues long. In germline, CDR1 is SGHAT, CDR2 FQNNGV. CDR3 in amino acids: CASSPGGKETQYF. CDR3 nucleotides: TGTGCCAGCAGCCCCGGAGGGAAAGAGACCCAGTACTTC. Filled out from reference TRBV11-2 and TRBJ2-5, the complete variable domain reads EAGVAQSPRYKIIEKRQSVAFWCNPISGHATLYWYQQILGQGPKLLIQFQNNGVVDDSQLPKDRFSAERLKGVDSTLKIQPAKLEDSAVYLCASSPGGKETQYFGPGTRLLVL.

The sample holds many counts of this clonotype. The chain employs TRBV7-2 and TRBJ1-1; the D gene is possibly TRBD1 (5 bases). Trimming took 2 bases from V and 0 from J, leaving 16 bases between them. Germline V gives CDR1 SGHTA, CDR2 FQGNSA. The CDR3 is 17 residues long. In DNA, the CDR3 is TGTGCCAGCAGCTTAATGGGACGCTTTTCTTTGAACACTGAAGCTTTCTTT. It codes for CASSLMGRFSLNTEAFF.

The chain employs TRBV24-1 and TRBJ2-2, with 8 bases identical to TRBD1. V lost 1 base and J lost 6; bases outside the gene matches: 3. The length of the CDR3 is 15 residues. Germline loops: CDR1 KGHDR, CDR2 SFDVKD. The CDR3 DNA sequence: TGTGCCACCAGTGATTTTGACAGGGGTTCCGGGGAGCTGTTTTTT. It codes for CATSDFDRGSGELFF.

This clonotype came up many times. This rearrangement joins TRBV20-1 to TRBJ2-3; 12 bases align to TRBD2. Trimming took 5 bases from V and 5 from J; bases not matched to a gene: 11. In germline, CDR1 is DFQATT, CDR2 SNEGSKA (reference sequence). The CDR3 is made up of 16 amino acids. CDR3 amino acids: CSAELRLAGAVDTQYF. The CDR3 coding sequence is TGCAGTGCTGAACTTAGACTAGCGGGAGCAGTAGATACGCAGTATTTT.

This clonotype was seen at least ten times. The chain joins TRBV18 to TRBJ2-7; D is possibly TRBD1 or TRBD2 (5 bases each). Trimming cost V 3 bases and J 3 bases, with 12 bases left between them. CDR3 length: 14 residues. CDR1 is KGHSH, CDR2 LQKENI, per germline. The CDR3 reads CASSPRGENYEQYF. DNA for the CDR3: TGTGCCAGCTCACCTAGAGGGGAAAACTACGAGCAGTACTTC.

This clonotype was recorded at least ten times. The J gene is TRBJ2-3, the V gene TRBV7-2, with D perhaps matching TRBD2 (5 bases). The germline V gene encodes CDR1 SGHTA and CDR2 FQGNSA. This CDR3 is 13 amino acids long. Trimming took 4 bases from V and 4 from J, leaving 9 bases between them. CDR3 region: CASSYDGADTQYF. CDR3 sequence (DNA): TGTGCCAGCAGCTACGACGGGGCAGATACGCAGTATTTT.

This clonotype was recorded at least ten times. This CDR3 reads CASTLAFSSYNEQFF. The CDR3 DNA follows: TGTGCCAGCACTCTAGCTTTTAGCTCCTACAATGAGCAGTTCTTC. This rearrangement joins TRBV11-2 to TRBJ2-1; D is perhaps TRBD2 (5 bases). With 7 bases removed from V and 0 bases from J, the gap between germline ends came to 13 bases. Per germline, CDR1 SGHAT and CDR2 FQNNGV. The CDR3 extends over 15 amino acids.

This clonotype came up many times. The CDR3 protein is CASSLNVGPGANVLTF. CDR3 nucleotide sequence: TGTGCCAGCAGCTTAAATGTGGGGCCTGGGGCCAACGTCCTGACTTTC. This rearrangement joins TRBV7-3 to TRBJ2-6; maybe TRBD1 (5 bases). Germline CDR1 SGHTA, CDR2 FQGTGA. V shed 1 base and J shed 2 bases, with 9 bases lying between them. This CDR3 comprises 16 residues.

This clonotype was counted many times. Here the CDR3 DNA reads TGTGCCAGCAGCTTAACGGGAGCTAGGGATACGCAGTATTTT. This encodes CASSLTGARDTQYF. The chain joins TRBV7-2 to TRBJ2-3; the D gene is possibly TRBD2 (6 bases). This CDR3 region has 14 residues. V shed 2 bases and J shed 6 bases, with 12 bases lying between them. Germline V CDR1 and CDR2: SGHTA, FQGNSA.

This clonotype was counted many times. The chain employs TRBV6-2 or TRBV6-3 and TRBJ2-3, with 15 positions matching TRBD2. The CDR3 is 17 amino acids. The germline gives CDR1 MNHEY, CDR2 SVGEGT. J was trimmed by 4 bases and V by 5 bases; bases with no gene match: 7. CDR3: CASSHPGLAGGADTQYF. CDR3 sequence (DNA): TGTGCCAGCAGTCATCCGGGACTAGCGGGAGGAGCAGATACGCAGTATTTT.

This clonotype occurred many times. This chain joins TRBV12-5 and TRBJ2-2; D ambiguous. Germline V gives CDR1 LGHNT, CDR2 FRNRAP. The V and J ends lost 0 bases and 5 bases respectively, with 7 bases between them. CDR3 length: 14 amino acids. CDR3: CASGLVPETGELFF. CDR3 nucleotide sequence: TGTGCTAGTGGTTTGGTACCCGAGACCGGGGAGCTGTTTTTT. The variable domain in full, with the rest retrieved from reference TRBV12-5 and TRBJ2-2, is DARVTQTPRHKVTEMGQEVTMRCQPILGHNTVFWYRQTMMQGLELLAYFRNRAPLDDSGMPKDRFSAEMPDATLATLKIQPSEPRDSAVYFCASGLVPETGELFFGEGSRLTVL.

At least ten counts were recorded for this clonotype. The chain couples TRBV6-2 or TRBV6-3 to TRBJ2-3, with 7 bases fitting TRBD1. The germline gives CDR1 MNHEY, CDR2 SVGEGT. This CDR3 has 16 amino acids. J gave up 0 bases and V 5 bases, and 8 bases lay outside the gene matches. The DNA of the CDR3 is TGTGCCAGCAGTGACAGGGACGCCTCTAGCACAGATACGCAGTATTTT. Its translation is CASSDRDASSTDTQYF.

This clonotype was detected ten times or more. The gene calls are TRBV6-2 or TRBV6-3 and TRBJ2-5; D is unresolved. Between the trimmed V and J ends, which lost 8 bases and 1 base, there was a span of 8 bases. The CDR3 contains 12 residues. Germline V gives CDR1 MNHEY, CDR2 SVGEGT. The CDR3 DNA reads TGTGCCAGCGGTCGGACCCAAGAGACCCAGTACTTC. Its translation: CASGRTQETQYF.

This clonotype was found many times. The chain couples TRBV7-2 to TRBJ1-2; tentative D call: TRBD1 (6 bases). Germline CDR1 is SGHTA and CDR2 is FQGNSA. The CDR3 is 14 amino acids. V lost 7 bases to trimming and J lost 4 bases, with 16 bases between them. The CDR3 is CASTGVGAAYGYTF. CDR3 DNA sequence: TGTGCCAGCACCGGCGTGGGGGCCGCCTATGGCTACACCTTC.